In its sample, the clone carrying this T cell receptor beta chain was seen once. CDR3 size: 13 residues. The germline V and J ends were trimmed by 10 bases and 5 bases, with 17 bases remaining between them. Germline V gives CDR1 ENHRY, CDR2 SYGVKD. Here immunoSEQ multiplex PCR was the method, and the copy in TCRdb shows in-frame clones only, minus some. The table includes about 140,000 clones, 91% detected once. This sample is part of a study of cytotoxic CD8 clonotypes in ibrutinib-treated CLL. Study at large: Among the patients, about a dozen presented as relapsed/refractory and roughly 14 as treatment-naive; roughly 17 showed unmutated IGHV. Partial response occurred in some 25 patients and complete response in 2; at median approximately 68 months, roughly 14 remained remitted and some twelve progressed.

This chain links TRBV10-3 with TRBJ2-5; D remains ambiguous. The sequencing here drew on PBMCs, taken after 12 months of ibrutinib treatment. The sequence came from a human donor with chronic lymphocytic leukemia. This CDR3 reads CATTVEPEETQYF. DNA for the CDR3: TGTGCCACCACGGTGGAGCCCGAGGAGACCCAGTACTTC.